Following are 13 T cell receptor beta chains from one sample sequenced in a study of cytomegalovirus exposure and HLA in healthy donors. Use of 60 Vbeta and 13 Jbeta primers characterized the PCR. Repertoires were generated with immunoSEQ multiplex PCR, while TCRdb's copy carries only in-frame clones and drops some. The sample holds over 100,000 clones, about 80% seen once. The sequenced sample was PBMCs. These receptors were taken from a woman in her fifties or sixties in good health and CMV-seropositive.

The rearrangement links TRBV29-1 to TRBJ1-2; TRBD1 might be the D (6 bases). V lost 5 bases to trimming and J lost 7 bases, with 11 bases between them. CDR3 length equals 11 residues. Germline CDR1 reads SQVTM; CDR2 reads ANQGSEA. The CDR3 DNA reads as TGCAGCGTTACAGGGTCCGGTGGCTACACCTTC. Translated: CSVTGSGGYTF.

V and J are TRBV7-2 and TRBJ1-1; 7 positions match TRBD1. Trimming took 1 base from V and 1 from J; bases not matched to a gene: 9. Per the germline V gene, CDR1 is SGHTA and CDR2 is FQGNSA. The CDR3 has 17 residues. The CDR3 DNA sequence: TGTGCCAGCAGCTTAGATGGACAGGCCGCGGGGAACACTGAAGCTTTCTTT. This sequence encodes CASSLDGQAAGNTEAFF.

This sequence joins TRBV19 and TRBJ2-1, with 10 bases that match TRBD2. Per germline, CDR1 LNHDA and CDR2 SQIVND (reference sequence). Unmatched junction bases numbered 7, after V lost 7 bases and J lost 10 bases. This CDR3 is built from 13 residues. The CDR3 DNA sequence: TGTGCCAGTAATGAACTAGCGGGACTCGAGCAGTTCTTC. It codes for CASNELAGLEQFF.

This clone was seen a single time. The chain is built from TRBV15 and TRBJ1-5, with 7 bases aligning to TRBD1. The germline V gene encodes CDR1 LNHNV and CDR2 YYDKDF (reference sequence). The junction had 2 bases not matched to a gene; V was cut back by 0 bases and J by 6 bases. CDR3 length: 14 amino acids. The CDR3 is CATSREGGRQPQHF. In DNA, the CDR3 is TGTGCCACCAGCAGAGAAGGGGGCCGTCAGCCCCAGCATTTT.

A few counts support this clone. The chain carries TRBV11-2 and TRBJ2-3, with 15 positions matching TRBD2. V shed 3 bases, J shed 5 bases, and the junction held 0 bases outside the gene matches. The CDR3 length is 15 residues. CDR1 and CDR2 from the germline V gene are SGHAT and FQNNGV. The CDR3 region has the DNA TGTGCCAGCAGCTTGGGACTAGCGGGAGGAGATACGCAGTATTTT. Protein: CASSLGLAGGDTQYF.

The genes are TRBV13 and TRBJ2-7; D perhaps matches TRBD1 (6 bases). Germline CDR1 reads PRHDT; CDR2 reads FYEKMQ (reference sequence). CDR3 length: 14 amino acids. V was shortened by 0 bases and J by 4 bases, with 10 bases between the two germline ends. CDR3 amino acids: CASSLGDRRYEQYF. CDR3 nucleotide sequence: TGTGCCAGCAGCTTAGGTGACAGGAGGTACGAGCAGTACTTC. Variable domain in full (rest from reference TRBV13 and TRBJ2-7): AAGVIQSPRHLIKEKRETATLKCYPIPRHDTVYWYQQGPGQDPQFLISFYEKMQSDKGSIPDRFSAQQFSDYHSELNMSSLELGDSALYFCASSLGDRRYEQYFGPGTRLTVT.

This clone has a single count. The chain recombines TRBV19 with TRBJ2-2, with D possibly matching TRBD1 (6 bases). Germline V gives CDR1 LNHDA, CDR2 SQIVND (reference sequence). The CDR3 sequence is 15 residues long. V was pared by 7 bases and J by 4 bases, with 16 bases between. CDR3 sequence (DNA): TGTGCCAGTACCTGGACAGCCCCATCCACCGGGGAGCTGTTTTTT. Amino acids: CASTWTAPSTGELFF.

As regards this clone: At one boundary the junction diverges from the germline segment, which might be a read error. Written as DNA, the CDR3 is TGTTCCAGCAGCTTAGCCCTAGCGGGGGGCACAGATACGCAGTATTTT. The encoded protein is CSSSLALAGGTDTQYF. V and J are TRBV7-9 and TRBJ2-3, with 10 nucleotides matching TRBD2. CDR3 length equals 16 residues. From germline, CDR1 is SEHNR and CDR2 FQNEAQ (reference sequence).

The chain couples TRBV15 to TRBJ1-2; 7 bases match TRBD1. The CDR3 length is 14 residues. Germline CDR1 LNHNV, CDR2 YYDKDF (reference sequence). Trimming at V came to 3 bases and at J to 4 bases, leaving 5 bases not matched to a gene. The CDR3 DNA follows: TGTGCCACCAGCAGGGATGGACAGGCCTATGGCTACACCTTC. The encoded protein is CATSRDGQAYGYTF.

The CDR3 region is CASSRSGGAYSYEQYF. CDR3 coding DNA: TGTGCCAGCAGCCGTAGCGGGGGGGCCTACTCCTACGAGCAGTACTTC. The chain links TRBV6-6 to TRBJ2-7; 11 nucleotides match TRBD2. V lost 6 bases, J lost 0 bases, and 7 bases stayed unmatched. The CDR3 runs 16 residues. Germline-derived CDR1 and CDR2 are MNHNY and SVGAGI (reference sequence).

The CDR3 loop is CASSEWGQGESETQYF. The CDR3 DNA is TGTGCCAGCAGTGAATGGGGGCAGGGGGAGTCAGAGACCCAGTACTTC. The chain recombines TRBV25-1 with TRBJ2-5; TRBD1 matches at 7 bases. With V trimmed by 1 base and J by 4 bases, 9 bases remained unmatched. In germline, CDR1 is MGHDK, CDR2 SYGVNS. CDR3 length equals 16 residues.

The chain combines TRBV5-6 with TRBJ2-7; 9 bases are a match to TRBD1. Germline trimming cut 4 bases from V and 9 bases from J; bases unmatched to any gene: 8. Germline V CDR1 and CDR2: SGHDT, YYEEEE. The CDR3 loop spans 13 amino acids. CDR3 coding DNA: TGTGCCAGCAGCCGGGACAGGGACAAGTGGCAGTACTTC. This translates into CASSRDRDKWQYF. Together with reference TRBV5-6 and TRBJ2-7, the CDR3 gives the full variable domain: DAGVTQSPTHLIKTRGQQVTLRCSPKSGHDTVSWYQQALGQGPQFIFQYYEEEERQRGNFPDRFSGHQFPNYSSELNVNALLLGDSALYLCASSRDRDKWQYFGPGTRLTVT.

J is TRBJ2-1 and V is TRBV19, with 11 bases that match TRBD2. V lost 5 bases to trimming and J lost 4 bases; unmatched junction nucleotides: 4. CDR1 LNHDA and CDR2 SQIVND come from the germline V gene (reference sequence). This CDR3 comprises 15 residues. The CDR3 region has the DNA TGTGCCAGTAGTGAGAGGACTAGCGGGTACAATGAGCAGTTCTTC. This sequence encodes CASSERTSGYNEQFF.